Listed below are T cell receptor beta chains from one sample, sequenced in a study of blood T cell repertoires in COVID-19. Profiling relied on immunoSEQ multiplex PCR, and the TCRdb table lists in-frame clones only, not all of them. The sample holds roughly 42,000 clones; around 83% are singletons and the top ten take around 13%. Sequencing was performed on peripheral blood. All receptors come from a woman aged 70-85 years in a cohort sampled during active COVID-19. CDR3s include the opening cysteine and the closing phenylalanine or tryptophan. A D gene is named only where the DNA matches it firmly. The size entry is marked missing in some rows and otherwise reads once, few, many or a size class.

v_call,j_call,clone_size,d_call,cdr3_nt,cdr3_aa
TRBV19,TRBJ2-1,-,TRBD2,TGTGCCAGTAATCCCGCACTAGCGGGAGGGGGTGAGCAGTTCTTC,CASNPALAGGGEQFF
TRBV7-2,TRBJ2-3,-,-,TGTGCCAGCAGCTTAGTCGGGAGTCGGACAGATACGCAGTATTTT,CASSLVGSRTDTQYF
TRBV11-3,TRBJ2-6,-,-,TGTGCCAGCAGCTCAGGCACTGGGGCCAACGTCCTGACTTTC,CASSSGTGANVLTF
TRBV5-4,TRBJ1-2,-,-,TGTGCCAGCAGCTTGCCCTGGACGCGGGGGGCGAACTATGGCTACACCTTC,CASSLPWTRGANYGYTF
TRBV5-1,TRBJ2-1,-,-,TGCGCCAGCAGCATCTGGGTGGGACTCACGGTGGACAATGAGCAGTTCTTC,CASSIWVGLTVDNEQFF
TRBV7-8,TRBJ1-1,-,-,TGTGCCAGCAGCTTAGGAGGGGGTTTGAAAGAAGCTTTCTTT,CASSLGGGLKEAFF
TRBV6-2/TRBV6-3,TRBJ2-3,-,-,TGTGCCAGCAGTTACTCGGAGATCACAGATACGCAGTATTTT,CASSYSEITDTQYF
TRBV5-1,TRBJ2-7,-,-,TGCGCCAGCAGCTTGGGTGGGGGGTACACCTACGAGCAGTACTTC,CASSLGGGYTYEQYF
TRBV5-1,TRBJ2-6,-,TRBD1,TGCGCCAGCAATTCGGCAGGGGGCTCAAACGTCCTGACTTTC,CASNSAGGSNVLTF
TRBV3-1/TRBV3-2,TRBJ2-2,-,-,TGTGCCAGCAGCCCGCAGGGTAAAGGGGAGCTGTTTTTT,CASSPQGKGELFF
TRBV4-1,TRBJ2-7,-,TRBD2,TGCGCCAGCAGCCCCCGACTAGCGGGAGGGCCACACGAGCAGTACTTC,CASSPRLAGGPHEQYF
TRBV7-9,TRBJ1-2,-,-,TGTGCCAGCAGCCCCCGGACTCATAACTATGGCTACACCTTC,CASSPRTHNYGYTF
TRBV7-2,TRBJ2-7,-,TRBD2,TGTGCCAGCAGCTTAGACCCGGCGGGAGGGACCGAGCAGTACTTC,CASSLDPAGGTEQYF
TRBV30,TRBJ2-5,-,-,TGTGCCTGGAGTGGGCGGACATCCCCGGGCCTCCAAGAGACCCAGTACTTC,CAWSGRTSPGLQETQYF
TRBV7-3,TRBJ1-1,-,TRBD1,TGTGCCAGCAGCTTTCGAACCGGGACAGGGTGGGTAAACACTGAAGCTTTCTTT,CASSFRTGTGWVNTEAFF
TRBV7-2,TRBJ1-1,once,-,TGTGCCAGCAGCTTACGCCAGGGCAACACTGAAGCTTTCTTT,CASSLRQGNTEAFF